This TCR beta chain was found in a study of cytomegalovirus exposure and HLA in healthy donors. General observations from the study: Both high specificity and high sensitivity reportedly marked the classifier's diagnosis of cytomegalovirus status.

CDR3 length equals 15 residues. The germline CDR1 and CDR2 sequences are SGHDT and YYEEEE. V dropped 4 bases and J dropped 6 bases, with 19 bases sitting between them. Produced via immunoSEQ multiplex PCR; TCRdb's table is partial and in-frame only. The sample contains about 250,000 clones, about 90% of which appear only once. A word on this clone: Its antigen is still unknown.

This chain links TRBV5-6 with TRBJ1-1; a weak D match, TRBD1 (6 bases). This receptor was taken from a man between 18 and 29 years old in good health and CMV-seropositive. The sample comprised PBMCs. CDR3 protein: CASSTSGGGNAEAFF. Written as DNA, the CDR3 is TGTGCCAGCAGCACCTCGGGAGGGGGGAATGCTGAAGCTTTCTTT.